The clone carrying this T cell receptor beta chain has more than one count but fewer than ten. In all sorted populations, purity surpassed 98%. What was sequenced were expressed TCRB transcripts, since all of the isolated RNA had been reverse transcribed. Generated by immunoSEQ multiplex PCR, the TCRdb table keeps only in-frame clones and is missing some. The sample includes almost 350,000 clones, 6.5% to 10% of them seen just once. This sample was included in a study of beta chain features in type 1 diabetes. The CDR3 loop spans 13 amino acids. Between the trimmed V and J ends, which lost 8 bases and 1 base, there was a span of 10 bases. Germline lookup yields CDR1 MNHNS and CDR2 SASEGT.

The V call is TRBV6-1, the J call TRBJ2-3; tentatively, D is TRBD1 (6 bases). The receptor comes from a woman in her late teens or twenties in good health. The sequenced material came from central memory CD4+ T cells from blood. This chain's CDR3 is CASLKGGTDTQYF. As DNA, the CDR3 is TGTGCCAGCTTGAAGGGGGGCACAGATACGCAGTATTTT.